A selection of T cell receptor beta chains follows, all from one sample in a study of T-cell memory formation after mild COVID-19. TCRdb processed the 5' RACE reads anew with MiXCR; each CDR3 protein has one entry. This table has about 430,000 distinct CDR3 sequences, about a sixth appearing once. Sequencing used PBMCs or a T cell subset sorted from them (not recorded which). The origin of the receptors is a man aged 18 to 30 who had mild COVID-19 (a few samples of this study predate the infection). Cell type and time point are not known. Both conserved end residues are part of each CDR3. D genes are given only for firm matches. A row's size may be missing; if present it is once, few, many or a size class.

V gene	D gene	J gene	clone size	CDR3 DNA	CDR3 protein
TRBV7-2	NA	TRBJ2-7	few	TGTGCCAGCAGCTTAGTGGCAGGCTACGAGCAGTACTTC	CASSLVAGYEQYF
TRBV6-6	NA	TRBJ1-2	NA	TGTGCCAGCAGTTACAGGGACGATGGCTACACCTTC	CASSYRDDGYTF
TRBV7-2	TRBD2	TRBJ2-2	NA	TGTGCCAGCAGCCGAATAGCGGGGAACACCGGGGAGCTGTTTTTT	CASSRIAGNTGELFF
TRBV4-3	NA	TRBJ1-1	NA	TGCGCCAGCAGCCCCTACGCCGGGCAGGGTACTGAAGCTTTCTTT	CASSPYAGQGTEAFF
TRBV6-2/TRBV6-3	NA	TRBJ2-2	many	TGTGCCAGCAGTGGCTGGGGGCTGGGACGGACGAACACCGGGGAGCTGTTTTTT	CASSGWGLGRTNTGELFF
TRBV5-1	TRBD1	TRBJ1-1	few	TGCGCCAGCAGCGCGCGACAGGGTTGGGTTGAAGCTTTCTTT	CASSARQGWVEAFF
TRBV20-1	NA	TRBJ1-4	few	TGCAGTGCTAGACCCATTGGACGGGATGAAAAACTGTTTTTT	CSARPIGRDEKLFF
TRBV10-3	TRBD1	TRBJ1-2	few	TGTGCCATCAGTGGGGATCAGGGGGCGCATGGCTACACCTTC	CAISGDQGAHGYTF
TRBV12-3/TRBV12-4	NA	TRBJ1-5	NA	TGTGCCAGCAGCCTTGAAGCGCATCAGCCCCAGCATTTT	CASSLEAHQPQHF
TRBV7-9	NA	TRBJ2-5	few	TGTGCCAGCAGCTTAGTAGGTCTTCTGGAGACCCAGTACTTC	CASSLVGLLETQYF
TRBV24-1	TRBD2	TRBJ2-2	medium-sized	TGTGCCACCAGTGATTTAGCGGGGGACACCGGGGAGCTGTTTTTT	CATSDLAGDTGELFF
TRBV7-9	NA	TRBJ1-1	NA	TGTGCCAGCAGCCCCGGGGGCAGGGGAACCACTGAAGCTTTCTTT	CASSPGGRGTTEAFF
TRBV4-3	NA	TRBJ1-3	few	TGCGCCAGCAGCCAAGATATGAGGGTAGGACTCTATGGAAACACCATATATTTT	CASSQDMRVGLYGNTIYF
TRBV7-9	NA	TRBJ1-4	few	TGTGCCAGCAGCCCCGGTCGCGGGACAACTAATGAAAAACTGTTTTTT	CASSPGRGTTNEKLFF
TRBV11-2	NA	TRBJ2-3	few	TGTGCCAGCGTAGCGGATCTCACAGATACGCAGTATTTT	CASVADLTDTQYF
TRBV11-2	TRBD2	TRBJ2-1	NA	TGTGCCAGCAGCTTAGAGGTAGCGGGGGGATACAATGAGCAGTTCTTC	CASSLEVAGGYNEQFF
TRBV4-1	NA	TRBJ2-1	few	TGCGCCAGCAGCCAGGAGTATAGCGGCTACAATGAGCAGTTCTTC	CASSQEYSGYNEQFF
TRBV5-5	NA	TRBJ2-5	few	TGTGCCAGCAGCTTGGCGGCGGGGGCCCTCCAAGAGACCCAGTACTTC	CASSLAAGALQETQYF
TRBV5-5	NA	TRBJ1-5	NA	TGTGCCAGCAGTTATCTACAGGGTTTCGTCAATCAGCCCCAGCATTTT	CASSYLQGFVNQPQHF
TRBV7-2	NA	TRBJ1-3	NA	TGTGCCAGCAGCTTAAACAGTGGGCTTGGAAACACCATATATTTT	CASSLNSGLGNTIYF
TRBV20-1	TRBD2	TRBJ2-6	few	TGCAGTGCTTTAGCGGGTGGGAGCTCTGGGGCCAACGTCCTGACTTTC	CSALAGGSSGANVLTF
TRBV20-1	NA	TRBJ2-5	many	TGCAGTGCTAGTCTTCCAGATCCGGAGACCCAGTACTTC	CSASLPDPETQYF
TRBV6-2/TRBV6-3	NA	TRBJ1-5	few	TGTGCCAGCAGTTACGGCCCTCGAGGGACCAAGAACAGTAATCAGCCCCAGCATTTT	CASSYGPRGTKNSNQPQHF
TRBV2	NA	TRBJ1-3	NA	TGTGCCAGCAGCCTCGGGGGCTCGGGAGGAAACACCATATATTTT	CASSLGGSGGNTIYF